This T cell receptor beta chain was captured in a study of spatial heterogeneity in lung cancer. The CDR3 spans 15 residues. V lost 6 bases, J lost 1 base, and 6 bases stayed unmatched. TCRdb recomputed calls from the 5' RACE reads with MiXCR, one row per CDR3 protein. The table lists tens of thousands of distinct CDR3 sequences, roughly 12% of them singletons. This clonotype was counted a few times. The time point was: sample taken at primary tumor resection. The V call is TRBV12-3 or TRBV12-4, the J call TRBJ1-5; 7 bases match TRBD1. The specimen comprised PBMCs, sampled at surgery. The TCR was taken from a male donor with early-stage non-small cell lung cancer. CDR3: CASSQGGRSNQPQHF. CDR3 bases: TGTGCCAGCAGCCAGGGGGGGCGGAGCAATCAGCCCCAGCATTTT.